This entry is about one T cell receptor (beta chain). Its antigen is undetermined. The whole isolated RNA underwent reverse transcription, so sequencing captured expressed TCRB transcripts. The assay was immunoSEQ multiplex PCR, and TCRdb's table has in-frame clones only and misses some. The repertoire holds about 240,000 clones, with roughly 13% as singletons. Germline CDR1 SEHNR, CDR2 FQNEAQ (reference sequence). Trimming cost V 4 bases and J 0 bases; bases outside gene matches: 8. The CDR3 is made up of 17 amino acids. Researchers reported sorting CD4+ naive, central memory, regulatory and stem cell-like memory cells via CD45RO/CCR7/CD25/CD127/CD95/CD27. The record originates from a study of beta chain features in type 1 diabetes. Points from the study as a whole: Within each of all four CD4+ subsets, Type 1 diabetes patients had TCRB CDR3s that were moderately but significantly shorter.

The chain carries TRBV7-9 and TRBJ2-5, with 10 bases aligning to TRBD2. The source of this sequence is a man aged 25-40 years with type 1 diabetes. The sequenced material came from naive CD4+ T cells from blood. CDR3 in DNA: TGTGCCAGCAGCTGGGAGCCTAGCGGGAGTTACCAAGAGACCCAGTACTTC. Protein: CASSWEPSGSYQETQYF.